The 2 T cell receptor beta chains reported below all come from one sample, sequenced in a study of naive and memory T cell subsets. Amplification of ligated cDNA took four PCR rounds with SP2 and nested alpha and beta constant primers. TCRdb itself ran the 5' RACE reads through MiXCR, one entry per CDR3 protein. The repertoire has about 59,000 distinct CDR3 sequences, less than 10% of them found once; the top ten carry about a fifth. An oligonucleotide containing a UMI was ligated to the 3' end of TCR cDNA. The source of these receptors is a female donor in good health.

On this clonotype: One end of the junction is discordant with germline, which a read error may explain. The chain has TRBV18 and TRBJ2-5; maybe TRBD2 (5 bases). CDR3 length: 12 amino acids. Germline CDR1 reads KGHSH; CDR2 reads LQKENI. CDR3 in DNA: TGTGTCAGCTCACCCGGGGAAGAGACCCAGTACTTC. Translating it yields CVSSPGEETQYF. Supplemented by reference TRBV18 and TRBJ2-5, the full variable domain reads NAGVMQNPRHLVRRRGQEARLRCSPMKGHSHVYWYRQLPEEGLKFMVYLQKENIIDESGMPKERFSAEFPKEGPSILRIQQVVRGDSAAYFCVSSPGEETQYFGPGTRLLVL.

This clonotype has more than one count but fewer than ten. The chain employs TRBV19 and TRBJ2-1, with 9 bases that match TRBD2. Germline loops: CDR1 LNHDA, CDR2 SQIVND (reference sequence). The CDR3 loop spans 15 amino acids. J was trimmed by 8 bases and V by 6 bases; bases with no gene match: 11. The CDR3: CASSISGSPLDEQFF. DNA of the CDR3: TGTGCCAGTAGCATTAGCGGGAGTCCGTTGGATGAGCAGTTCTTC.